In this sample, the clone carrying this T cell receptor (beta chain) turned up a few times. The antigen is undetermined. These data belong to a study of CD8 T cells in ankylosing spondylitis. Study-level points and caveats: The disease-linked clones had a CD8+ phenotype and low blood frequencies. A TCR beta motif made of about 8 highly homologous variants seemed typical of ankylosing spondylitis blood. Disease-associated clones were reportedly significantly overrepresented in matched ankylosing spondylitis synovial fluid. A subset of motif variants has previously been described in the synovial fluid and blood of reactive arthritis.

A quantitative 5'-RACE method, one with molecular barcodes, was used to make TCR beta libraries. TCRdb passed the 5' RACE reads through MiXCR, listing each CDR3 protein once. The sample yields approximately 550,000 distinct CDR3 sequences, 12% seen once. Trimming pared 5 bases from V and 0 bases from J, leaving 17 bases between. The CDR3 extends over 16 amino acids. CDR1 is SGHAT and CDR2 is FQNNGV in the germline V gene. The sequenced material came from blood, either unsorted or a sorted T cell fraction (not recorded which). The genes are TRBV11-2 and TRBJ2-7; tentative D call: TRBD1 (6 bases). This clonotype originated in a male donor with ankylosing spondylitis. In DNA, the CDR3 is TGTGCCAGCAGCCCCCAATGGGGGCTTAGCTCCTACGAGCAGTACTTC. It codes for CASSPQWGLSSYEQYF.